This TCR beta chain was captured by sequencing in a study of blood T cell repertoires in COVID-19 (TCRdb year 2020). For the wider study: Collaborator samples came from the United States, Italy and Spain and covered acute and convalescent phases of COVID-19. Deeply sampled blood TCRbeta repertoires from subjects exposed to, actively infected with, or recovered from COVID-19 were included in the dataset. Where available, HLA class I and class II types were obtained from metadata supplied by the sample provider rather than from assay-based typing. Nearly every sample came with metadata listing a de-identified subject ID, COVID-19 status, age in years and sex. The prospective study material was composed of cDNA or gDNA derived from T cells, B-cell-depleted T cells, or PBMCs. The repertoires were released in a freely available public database intended as a resource for research on the immune response to SARS-CoV-2. Samples came from the ongoing ImmuneRACE study (first 160 participants) plus 1,254 subjects from 6 global collaborators.

Only a few counts were recorded for this clone. Its antigen specificity is not known. It has no much larger one-base neighbor in the sample; base qualities were not kept. The immunoSEQ Assay, a bias-controlled multiplex PCR, was used to amplify TCRbeta CDR3 regions from genomic DNA. The paper's data handling went like this. Nucleated cell counts per sample were estimated from amplification of reference gene primers within the assay. Sequence reads were collapsed and filtered to measure the absolute abundance of every unique TCRbeta CDR3 rearrangement. For each sample, productive Simpson clonality was calculated by taking the square root of Simpson's diversity index across productive rearrangements. The immuneACCESS repertoire file appears here via TCRdb, limited to in-frame rearrangements. These files lack a portion of the clones; in checked studies, under half of the deficit traces to unresolved V genes, and the cause of the others is not known. V and J calls and clone size come straight from that table; D and trimming were deduced from the DNA. For this sample there are approximately 450,000 clones; 80% to 90% appear just once. In total, the top ten clones hold around 1.1% of the sample.

Its CDR3 holds 14 amino acids, cysteine through phenylalanine. Only CDR3 DNA remains: 42 bases, in frame from the first base. Sequences ENHRY (CDR1) and SYGVKD (CDR2) are obtained from the germline V gene. Trimmed from V: 8 bases; trimmed from J: 6 bases; junction bases lacking a gene match: 11. Participants in the prospective study were aged about 18 to 100 years, lived in 20 to 25 United States geographic areas, and enrolled through a virtual design. Cohort assignment in the prospective study relied on participant-reported clinical history from a screening survey and a study questionnaire. For ImmuneRACE Cohort 3, a participant was defined as recovered based on two consecutive negative NP/OP PCR tests, clearance by a healthcare professional, or resolution of symptoms. Mobile phlebotomists in the prospective study collected whole blood, serum and a nasopharyngeal or oropharyngeal swab from every participant. Participants in the prospective study had the option to provide additional blood draws and questionnaires over a roughly 2-month period. Before DNA extraction, prospective study blood samples were shipped either frozen or at room temperature.

The paper's findings and limits, for the study overall: The amount of clinical and demographic metadata varied by source and participant and was provided uncurated.

The chain is made from TRBV10-3 and TRBJ1-2, and TRBD1 aligns with 8 junction nucleotides. The source material was PBMCs or T cells enriched from blood (not recorded which). This receptor was obtained from a man aged 30 to 45 who had recovered from COVID-19. The CDR3 protein: CAIRHSDRGHGYTF. The DNA is TGTGCCATCCGCCATTCCGACAGGGGCCATGGCTACACCTTC.